This T cell receptor beta chain was identified during a study of cytomegalovirus exposure and HLA in healthy donors (dated 2017 in TCRdb). At the level of the whole study: According to an earlier analysis of 550 to 700 of the donors, 150 million to 200 million T cells yielded 117 million unique TCR beta sequences and roughly 280 Gb of sequence data. An early release that covered several hundred HLA-typed donors contained around 300 gigabases of sequencing data and 65 million to 100 million unique TCR sequences. Among the roughly 430 genotyped donors, around 79% belonged to the genetic ancestry cluster associated with self-reported Caucasian donors. The study aimed to test whether cataloging public T cell receptors could reveal signatures of past pathogen exposure. The study profiled the T cell repertoires of around 700 subjects by immunosequencing and related them to cytomegalovirus serostatus. In addition to the first cohort of hundreds of subjects, a separate validation cohort of 130 or so different subjects was used. The study combined high-throughput TCR immunosequencing, statistical association of individual TCRs with disease status, and machine learning to predict cytomegalovirus infection status. A later analysis re-examined previously published TCR beta repertoires from roughly 650 donors and added high-resolution HLA genotyping to investigate patterns of TCR occurrence. The later analysis used no new phenotypic data to find candidate immune exposures, relying instead on TCR beta sequences and their occurrence across donors. To decide whether each TCR beta V gene segment behaved as functional or pseudogenic, an earlier analysis of approximately 590 of the donors relied on high-throughput TCR beta sequencing. Alongside the repertoire data, information on donor age, sex, ethnicity and CMV serostatus was compiled. Genome-wide SNP genotypes for about 60% of the roughly 670 donors were used in a later genetic analysis, which treated that subset as a discovery cohort. Every repertoire in the discovery cohort had been generated on one and the same sequencing platform. HLA typing included class I and class II loci at four-digit resolution. The number of typed donors differed by locus: roughly 629-640 for A, B, C, DRB1 and DQB1; approximately 520 for DQA1; some 590 for DPA1; and around 470 for DPB1. Five DR-DQ haplotypes were treated as single units for association and clustering because of strong linkage in the cohort. On average, around 200,000 unique TCR beta nucleotide sequences were sequenced per donor among 350 to 400 genotyped donors of the cohort, with roughly 18% of those sequences being non-productive. Overall results and qualifications from the work: When HLA alleles, especially DR and DQ, strongly co-occurred, TCR associations were difficult to assign to individual alleles. In a later analysis, most CMV-associated TCR beta chains were found to appear HLA-restricted, with HLA associations seemingly driven largely by CMV exposure. Presence/absence analyses assumed roughly uniform sequencing depth across donors, an assumption that may not hold. A further reported finding was that TCR beta sequences accurately predicted the HLA-A and HLA-B alleles for most subjects in the first cohort. Because HLA typing was missing for some donors at each locus, association tests included only the typed subset. According to a later analysis, parvovirus B19, influenza, CMV and Epstein-Barr virus appeared linked to several top co-occurrence clusters. Correlated functional status among segregating V segments might reflect linkage disequilibrium, but an unknown experimental factor could not be ruled out. About 17 rarely observed V segments, including chromosome 9 orphons, were excluded from the earlier analysis of some 590 of the donors because counts were too low. In a later analysis, the rate of TCR association differed among HLA loci, with DRB1 alleles having the most associated TCRs and HLA-C alleles having the fewest. According to a later genetic analysis, donors in an Asian-associated ancestry cluster had fewer N-insertions in productive TCRs than the roughly 670-donor mean. In an earlier analysis of more than 450 of the donors, most TCR beta V segments were observed in productive rearrangements about 87% or about 30% of the time, broadly matching IMGT annotations. Across donors, most TCR sequences were observed very rarely, whereas some public TCRs were present in many individuals. The sequencing pipeline was judged likely to have produced a cluster of highly shared sequence variants as a technical artifact. Only TCR beta chains were sequenced in this cohort, and the absence of alpha or paired-chain data limited detectable features. A later analysis associated 15,000 to 20,000 TCR beta sequences with specific HLA alleles at a false discovery rate of 0.05. A later analysis found that HLA-associated TCR beta chains were more clonally expanded and had lower generation probabilities than equally common non-associated chains. In vitro tests confirmed that a few of the cytomegalovirus-associated TCR beta chains recognize cytomegalovirus antigens. A total of roughly 160 TCR beta chains were listed by the study as associated with cytomegalovirus. The 87-base-pair reads could not distinguish some IMGT-functional V segments, including TRBV6-2 and TRBV6-3, so those segments were excluded. An association between a missense DCLRE1C variant and V-gene and J-gene trimming of TCR beta chains was found in a later genetic analysis and replicated in an independent cohort. According to the authors, the approach could potentially be generalized to other disease states and immunological phenotypes. The classifier was reported to diagnose cytomegalovirus status with high specificity and sensitivity in both the original cohort and the validation cohort. The only immune exposure information available for the cohort was CMV serostatus.

CDR3 length: 13 amino acids, cysteine to phenylalanine. The DNA shown is the 39-base CDR3, in frame from base 1. Based on the germline V gene, the CDR1 and CDR2 sequences are SGDLS and YYNGEE. V is pruned by 3 bases and J by 13 bases, leaving 7 bases of the junction without a gene match. Comments on this clone: Its recognized antigen is unknown. No much larger clonotype is one base removed from it; base qualities were not supplied.

The cohort comprised approximately 700 healthy bone marrow donors. Cohort members were all nominally healthy when sampled, although unrecorded immune exposures were likely present. The donor was CMV seropositive and belonged to the group of some 290 seropositive cohort members. Each donor provided a peripheral blood sample, and peripheral blood mononuclear cells were used for TCR beta sequencing. Genomic DNA was extracted from the blood cell samples with the Qiagen DNeasy Blood Extraction Kit. To prepare the library, the immunoSEQ multiplex PCR assay was applied. The multiplex PCR relied on a mix of 60 forward primers for TCR Vbeta segments and 13 reverse primers for TCR Jbeta segments. A multiplex PCR assay on genomic DNA amplified the CDR3 region of rearranged TCR beta genes. Amplified TCR beta libraries were sequenced as 87-base-pair reads on the Illumina HiSeq System. For the original study's pipeline: A later analysis counted around 72 million unique TCR beta chains across the 650 to 800 repertoires, and roughly 11 million of these chains were shared by at least two donors. To remove PCR and sequencing errors, raw reads were error-corrected and collapsed into unique sequences using a nearest-neighbor algorithm that merged closely related sequences. V, D and J gene segments were assigned by aligning CDR3 sequences to IMGT reference sequences. For a sequence to be retained, a match of at least six nucleotides was required to both a V gene segment and a J gene segment. Rearrangements were called productive when the CDR3 lacked stop codons and stayed in frame with V and J; all others were non-productive. CDR3 was defined according to IMGT convention as the region running from the second conserved V-encoded cysteine to the conserved J-encoded phenylalanine. Sequences without an unambiguous match to a single V gene segment were excluded from the earlier analysis of several hundred of the donors. In an earlier analysis of 587 of the donors, a V segment was called functional when productive rearrangements were above 56.7%, and segregating when the standard deviation between donors exceeded 5%. A statistical classification framework was built to diagnose cytomegalovirus status from the catalog of TCR beta chain sequences. V and J gene assignment, in a later analysis, came from comparing TCR nucleotide sequences with IMGT/GENE-DB human TR gene sequences. A later analysis assigned CDR3 sequences and most-parsimonious VDJ recombination scenarios with the TCRdist pipeline. In a later analysis, each TCR beta chain was defined by its CDR3 amino acid sequence together with its V-gene family, and reads without a unique V-gene family were excluded. In a later analysis, 450 to 600 highly shared, low-generation-probability nucleotide sequences were removed to address suspected cross-contamination and a sequencing artifact. A later analysis calculated a clonal expansion index for each public chain from normalized within-repertoire ranks of inferred template counts. In a later analysis, generation probabilities were computed with a VDJ recombination model fitted to out-of-frame rearrangements, and the resulting probabilities were checked against IGoR. Hypergeometric tests were used in a later analysis to score TCR-TCR, TCR-HLA and TCR-CMV co-occurrence, with a repertoire-size bias correction applied to the TCR pairs. In a later analysis, false discovery rates were estimated by permuting HLA or CMV assignments 20 times. In a later analysis, co-occurring TCRs were grouped with DBSCAN, and TCRdist sequence similarity was added when clustering was performed within HLA-allele-positive subsets. Co-occurrence clustering excluded repertoires with fewer than 30,000 or more than 120,000 public chains, plus five with anomalous nucleotide sharing. What TCRdb holds here is the immuneACCESS table cut down to in-frame rearrangements. Part of the clones is not present; checked against another copy, under half of the missing clones reflect an unresolved V gene, and the others are unexplained. The V and J calls and clone size were taken over from that table, and D and trimming were inferred from the DNA. For this sample there are roughly 110,000 clones; around 77% appear just once. Of the sample, 5.4% is held by the ten largest clones.

The sequence was obtained from a woman younger than 45 in good health and CMV-seropositive. Input material: PBMCs. The receptor chain draws on TRBV9 and TRBJ1-4, and TRBD1 matches 9 of the central bases. The nucleotides are TGTGCCAGCAGCGCCGGGACAGGGACTTCACTGTTTTTT. Its protein product is CASSAGTGTSLFF.